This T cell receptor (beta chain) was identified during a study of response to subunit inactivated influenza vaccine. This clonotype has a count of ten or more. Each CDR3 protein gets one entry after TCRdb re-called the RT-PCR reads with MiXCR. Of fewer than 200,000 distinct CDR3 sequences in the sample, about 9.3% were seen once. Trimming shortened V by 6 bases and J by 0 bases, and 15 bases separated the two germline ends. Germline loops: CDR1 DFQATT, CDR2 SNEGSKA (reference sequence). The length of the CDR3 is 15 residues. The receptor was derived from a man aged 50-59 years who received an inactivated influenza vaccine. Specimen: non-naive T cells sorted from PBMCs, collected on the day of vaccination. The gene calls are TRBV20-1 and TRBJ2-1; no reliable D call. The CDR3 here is CSATTWRSSYNEQFF. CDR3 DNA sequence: TGCAGTGCGACGACCTGGCGGAGCTCCTACAATGAGCAGTTCTTC.